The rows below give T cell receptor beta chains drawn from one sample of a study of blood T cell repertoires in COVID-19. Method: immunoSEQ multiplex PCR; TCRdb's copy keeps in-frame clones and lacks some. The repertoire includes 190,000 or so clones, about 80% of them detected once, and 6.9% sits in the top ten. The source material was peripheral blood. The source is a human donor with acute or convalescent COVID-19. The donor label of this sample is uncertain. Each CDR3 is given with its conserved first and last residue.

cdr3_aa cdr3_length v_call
CSVGTGEGQPQHF 13 TRBV29-1
CASSVVGMRANEKLFF 16 TRBV2
CAWARSGTGTGRNYGYTF 18 TRBV30
CASSLNRGAIDEQFF 15 TRBV28
CASSLSGRASGELFF 15 TRBV9
CSVRYTTYGYTF 12 TRBV29-1
CASSALTGELFF 12 TRBV9
CASSLIPFPGTGELFF 16 TRBV7-3
CASSYGGNPRGPQHF 15 TRBV6-6
CASSQAQGGNEQFF 14 TRBV14
CASTNRERTEAFF 13 TRBV19
CASKTTTDTQYF 12 TRBV6-6
CASSLGRGVLAGSTDTQYF 19 TRBV7-9
CASSLTTGQAGGNSPLHF 18 TRBV7-8
CAWDRGGTEAFF 12 TRBV30
CATSRTGLGTDTQYF 15 TRBV15
CASSQGQINTGELFF 15 TRBV4-1
CASRTLAAGETQYF 14 TRBV7-2
CASSVGTGRNTIYF 14 TRBV9
CASSRSRDRLDNEQFF 16 TRBV14
CASSGGTSGRNEQFF 15 TRBV9
CASSIAGGPKYNEQFF 16 TRBV13
CASSLGLATSTDTQYF 16 TRBV5-6
CASSTALTPDYGYTF 15 TRBV7-2
CASSHQPGLLTDTQYF 16 TRBV4-1
CASSYSGTGGADTQYF 16 TRBV6-5
CASSPIQTGSYNEQFF 16 TRBV7-9
CASSSYSPANTEAFF 15 TRBV27
CASGEGGANVLTF 13 TRBV7-3
CASSLGRGDTIYF 13 TRBV7-2
CASSFTGGNEQYF 13 TRBV5-1
CSANREETQYF 11 TRBV20-1
CATSSRDRDSYEQYF 15 TRBV24-1
CASSVSGSSTDTQYF 15 TRBV6-4
CASSGGTADSYEQYF 15 TRBV5-4
CASSLLSAGELFF 13 TRBV5-4
CASSLSDRAGGYTF 14 TRBV27
CASIRAGGYNEQFF 14 TRBV28
CASSLLGQGSEKLFF 15 TRBV28
CASSLGTSTDTQYF 14 TRBV7-3
CASSVDRWTEAFF 13 TRBV9
CATSLSSYNSPLHF 14 TRBV25-1